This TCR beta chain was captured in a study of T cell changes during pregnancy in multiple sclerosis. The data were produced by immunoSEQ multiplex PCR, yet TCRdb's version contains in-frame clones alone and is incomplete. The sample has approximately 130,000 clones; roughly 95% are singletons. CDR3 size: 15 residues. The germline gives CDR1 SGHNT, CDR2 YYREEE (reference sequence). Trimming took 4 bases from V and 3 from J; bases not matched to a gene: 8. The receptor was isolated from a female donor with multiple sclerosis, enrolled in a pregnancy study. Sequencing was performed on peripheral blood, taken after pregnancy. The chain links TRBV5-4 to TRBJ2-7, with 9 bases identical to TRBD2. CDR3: CASSPSGKAGYEQYF. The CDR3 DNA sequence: TGTGCCAGCAGCCCTAGCGGGAAAGCCGGCTACGAGCAGTACTTC.